This T cell receptor (beta chain) was identified in a study of shared clonotypes between healthy human individuals. Study-wide results and limits: Tissue TCR repertoires likely differ from these blood-only repertoires.

Every contributor of samples was a Caucasian grown-up residing in Nashville, Tennessee. Of note for this clone: Its antigen is not known.

The assay was immunoSEQ multiplex PCR, and TCRdb's table has in-frame clones only and misses some. The sample contains some 2,400,000 clones, approximately 94% of which appear only once. Germline V gene lookup returns CDR1 MNHNS and CDR2 SASEGT. Trimming removed 6 bases from V and 6 bases from J, with 14 bases in between. This CDR3 comprises 14 residues. V usage is TRBV6-1 and J usage is TRBJ2-2, with D maybe TRBD1 (5 bases). This TCR was recovered from a man aged 18 to 29 in good health. The sequenced material came from naive CD4+ T cells sorted from blood. Subset in this sample: CD45RA+ positively selected. CDR3 nucleotides: TGTGCCAGCAGAGGGTTTCAGGGCTCCGGGGAGCTGTTTTTT. Protein sequence: CASRGFQGSGELFF.